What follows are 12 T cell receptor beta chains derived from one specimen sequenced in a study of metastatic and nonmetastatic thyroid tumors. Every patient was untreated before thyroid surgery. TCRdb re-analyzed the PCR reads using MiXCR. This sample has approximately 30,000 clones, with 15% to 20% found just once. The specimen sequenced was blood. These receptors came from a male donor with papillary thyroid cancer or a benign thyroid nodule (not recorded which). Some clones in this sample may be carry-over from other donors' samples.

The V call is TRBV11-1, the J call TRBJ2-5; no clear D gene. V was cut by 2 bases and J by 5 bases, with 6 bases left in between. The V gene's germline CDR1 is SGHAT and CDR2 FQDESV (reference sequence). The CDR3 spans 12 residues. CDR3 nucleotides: TGTGCCAGCAGCTTACGAAAGGAGACCCAGTACTTC. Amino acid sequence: CASSLRKETQYF.

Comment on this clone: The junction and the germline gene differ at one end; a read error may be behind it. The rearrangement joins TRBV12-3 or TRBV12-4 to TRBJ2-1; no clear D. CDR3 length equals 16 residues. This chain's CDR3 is CASSFKGMWSYNEQSF. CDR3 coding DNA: TGTGCCAGCAGCTTCAAAGGGATGTGGTCCTACAATGAGCAGTCCTTC.

CDR3 residues: CASSYVLAGVKETQYF. DNA for the CDR3: TGTGCCAGCAGTTACGTCCTAGCGGGAGTAAAAGAGACCCAGTACTTC. V usage is TRBV6-2 or TRBV6-3 and J usage is TRBJ2-5; 10 bases align to TRBD2. The germline gives CDR1 MNHEY, CDR2 SVGEGT. The V and J ends lost 2 bases and 3 bases, in that order; junction bases with no gene match: 6. The CDR3 is 16 amino acids.

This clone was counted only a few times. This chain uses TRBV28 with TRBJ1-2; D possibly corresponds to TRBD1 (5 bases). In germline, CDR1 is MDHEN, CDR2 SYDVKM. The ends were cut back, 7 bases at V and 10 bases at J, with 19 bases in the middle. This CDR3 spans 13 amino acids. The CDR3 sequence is CASIRGGAPVYTF. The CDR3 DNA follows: TGTGCCAGCATCCGGGGTGGGGCCCCTGTCTACACCTTC.

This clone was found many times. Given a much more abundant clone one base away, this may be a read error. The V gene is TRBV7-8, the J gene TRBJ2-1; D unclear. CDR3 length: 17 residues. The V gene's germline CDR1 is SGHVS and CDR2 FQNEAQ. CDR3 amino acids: CASSSPLQQGDGNEQLF. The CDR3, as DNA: TGTGCCAGCAGCTCCCCCCTCCAGCAAGGCGATGGGAATGAGCAGCTCTTC.

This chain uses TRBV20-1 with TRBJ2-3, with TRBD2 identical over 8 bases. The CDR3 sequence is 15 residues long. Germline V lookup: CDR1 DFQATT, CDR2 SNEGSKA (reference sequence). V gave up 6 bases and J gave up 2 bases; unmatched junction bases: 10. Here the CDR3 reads CSATLSGIATDTQYF. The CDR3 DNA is TGCAGTGCCACACTTAGCGGGATCGCCACAGATACGCAGTATTTT.

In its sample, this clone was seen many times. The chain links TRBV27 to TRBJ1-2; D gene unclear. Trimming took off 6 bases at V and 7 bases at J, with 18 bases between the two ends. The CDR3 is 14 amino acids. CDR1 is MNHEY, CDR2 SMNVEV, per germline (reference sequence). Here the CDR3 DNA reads TGTGCCAGCAGACTCGCTGGGCCTGATATTGGCTACACCTTC. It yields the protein CASRLAGPDIGYTF.

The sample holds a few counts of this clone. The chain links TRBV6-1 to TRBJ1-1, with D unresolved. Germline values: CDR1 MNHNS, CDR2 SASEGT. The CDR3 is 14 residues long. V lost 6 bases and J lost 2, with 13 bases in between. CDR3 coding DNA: TGTGCCAGCAGGGCGAGCGGGAAAAACACTGAAGCTTTCTTT. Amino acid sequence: CASRASGKNTEAFF.

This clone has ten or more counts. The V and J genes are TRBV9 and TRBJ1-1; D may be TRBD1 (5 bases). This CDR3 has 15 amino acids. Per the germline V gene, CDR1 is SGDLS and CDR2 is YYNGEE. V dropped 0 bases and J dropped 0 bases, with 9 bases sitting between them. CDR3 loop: CASSVVYRMNTEAFF. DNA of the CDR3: TGTGCCAGCAGCGTAGTGTACAGGATGAACACTGAAGCTTTCTTT.

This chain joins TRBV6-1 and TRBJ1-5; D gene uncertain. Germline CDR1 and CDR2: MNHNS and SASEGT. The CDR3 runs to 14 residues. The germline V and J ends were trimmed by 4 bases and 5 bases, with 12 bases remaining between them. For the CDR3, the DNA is TGTGCCAGCAGTGCGAGGACGCAGGATCAGCCCCAGCATTTT. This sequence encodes CASSARTQDQPQHF.

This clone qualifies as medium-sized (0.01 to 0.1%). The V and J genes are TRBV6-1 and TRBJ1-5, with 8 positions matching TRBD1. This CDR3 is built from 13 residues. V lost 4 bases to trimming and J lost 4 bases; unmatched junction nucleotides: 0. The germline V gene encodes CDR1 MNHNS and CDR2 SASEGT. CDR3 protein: CASSGTGNQPQHF. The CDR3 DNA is TGTGCCAGCAGTGGGACAGGGAATCAGCCCCAGCATTTT.

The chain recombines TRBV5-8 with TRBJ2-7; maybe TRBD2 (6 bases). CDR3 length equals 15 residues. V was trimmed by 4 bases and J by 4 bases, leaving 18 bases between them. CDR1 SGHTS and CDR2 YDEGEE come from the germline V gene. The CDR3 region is CASSPGTHPQYEQYF. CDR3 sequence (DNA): TGTGCCAGCAGCCCCGGGACTCATCCACAATACGAGCAGTACTTC. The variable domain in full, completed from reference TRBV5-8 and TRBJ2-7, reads EAGVTQSPTHLIKTRGQQATLRCSPISGHTSVYWYQQALGLGLQFLLWYDEGEERNRGNFPPRFSGRQFPNYSSELNVNALELEDSALYLCASSPGTHPQYEQYFGPGTRLTVT.